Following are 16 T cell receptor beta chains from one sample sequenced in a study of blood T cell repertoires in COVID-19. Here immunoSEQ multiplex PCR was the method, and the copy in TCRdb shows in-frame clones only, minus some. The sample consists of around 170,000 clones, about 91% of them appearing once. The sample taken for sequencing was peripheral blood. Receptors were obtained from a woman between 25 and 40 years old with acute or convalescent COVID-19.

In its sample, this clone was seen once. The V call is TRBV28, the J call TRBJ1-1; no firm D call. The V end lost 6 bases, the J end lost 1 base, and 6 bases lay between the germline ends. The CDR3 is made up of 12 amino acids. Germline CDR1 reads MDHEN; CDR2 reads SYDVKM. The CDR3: CASSWPNTEAFF. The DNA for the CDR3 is TGTGCCAGCAGCTGGCCGAACACTGAAGCTTTCTTT.

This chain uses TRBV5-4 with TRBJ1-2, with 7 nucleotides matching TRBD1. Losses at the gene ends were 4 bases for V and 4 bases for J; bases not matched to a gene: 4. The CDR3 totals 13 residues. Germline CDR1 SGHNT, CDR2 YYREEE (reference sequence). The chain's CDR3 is CASSPDRSYGYTF. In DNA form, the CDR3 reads TGTGCCAGCAGCCCGGACAGGAGCTATGGCTACACCTTC. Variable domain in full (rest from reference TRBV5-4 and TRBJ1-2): ETGVTQSPTHLIKTRGQQVTLRCSSQSGHNTVSWYQQALGQGPQFIFQYYREEENGRGNFPPRFSGLQFPNYSSELNVNALELDDSALYLCASSPDRSYGYTFGSGTRLTVV.

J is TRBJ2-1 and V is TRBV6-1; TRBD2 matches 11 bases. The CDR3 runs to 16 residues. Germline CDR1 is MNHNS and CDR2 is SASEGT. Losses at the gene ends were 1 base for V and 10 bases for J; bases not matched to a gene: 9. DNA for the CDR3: TGTGCCAGCAGTGAAGGTCTAGCGGGAGGATACAGCGAGCAGTTCTTC. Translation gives CASSEGLAGGYSEQFF.

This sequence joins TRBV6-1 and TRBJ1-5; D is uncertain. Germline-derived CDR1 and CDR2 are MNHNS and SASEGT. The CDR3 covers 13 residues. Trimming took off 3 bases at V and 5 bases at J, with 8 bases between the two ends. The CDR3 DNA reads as TGTGCCAGCAGTGATGGGAGGCATCAGCCCCAGCATTTT. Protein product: CASSDGRHQPQHF.

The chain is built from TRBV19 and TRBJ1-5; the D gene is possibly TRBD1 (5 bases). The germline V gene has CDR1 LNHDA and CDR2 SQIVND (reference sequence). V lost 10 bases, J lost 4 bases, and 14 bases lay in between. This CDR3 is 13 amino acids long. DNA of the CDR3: TGTGCCACCGCTGGACATACGAATCAGCCCCAGCATTTT. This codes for CATAGHTNQPQHF. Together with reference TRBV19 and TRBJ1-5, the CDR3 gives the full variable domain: DGGITQSPKYLFRKEGQNVTLSCEQNLNHDAMYWYRQDPGQGLRLIYYSQIVNDFQKGDIAEGYSVSREKKESFPLTVTSAQKNPTAFYLCATAGHTNQPQHFGDGTRLSIL.

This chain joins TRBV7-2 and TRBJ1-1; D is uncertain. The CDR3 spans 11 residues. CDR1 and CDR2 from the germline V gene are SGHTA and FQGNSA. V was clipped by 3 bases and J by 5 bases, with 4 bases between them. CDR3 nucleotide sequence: TGTGCCAGCAGCTTTTATACTGAAGCTTTCTTT. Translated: CASSFYTEAFF.

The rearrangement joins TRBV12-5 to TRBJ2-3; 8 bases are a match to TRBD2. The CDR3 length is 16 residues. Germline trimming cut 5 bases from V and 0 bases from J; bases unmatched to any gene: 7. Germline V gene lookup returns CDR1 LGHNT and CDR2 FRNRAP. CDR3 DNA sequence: TGTGCTAGTGGTCACGGACTAGCCGATAGCACAGATACGCAGTATTTT. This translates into CASGHGLADSTDTQYF.

The CDR3 DNA reads as TGTGCCAGCAGCCACGGTGGTACTGAAGCTTTCTTT. Protein product: CASSHGGTEAFF. The rearrangement uses TRBV6-6 and TRBJ1-1; D uncertain. V was shortened by 6 bases and J by 5 bases, with 10 bases between the two germline ends. Germline V gene lookup returns CDR1 MNHNY and CDR2 SVGAGI (reference sequence). There are 12 residues in the CDR3.

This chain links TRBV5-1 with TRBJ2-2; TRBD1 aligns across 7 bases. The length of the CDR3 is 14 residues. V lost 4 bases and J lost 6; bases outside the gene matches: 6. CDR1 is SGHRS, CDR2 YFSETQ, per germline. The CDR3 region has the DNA TGCGCCAGCAGCCCGACAGGGATTGCCGGGGAGCTGTTTTTT. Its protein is CASSPTGIAGELFF.

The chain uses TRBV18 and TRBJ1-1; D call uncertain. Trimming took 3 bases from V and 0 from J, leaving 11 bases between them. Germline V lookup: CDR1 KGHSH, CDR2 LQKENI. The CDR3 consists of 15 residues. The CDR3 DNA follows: TGTGCCAGCTCACCCGACATACCTATGAACACTGAAGCTTTCTTT. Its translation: CASSPDIPMNTEAFF.

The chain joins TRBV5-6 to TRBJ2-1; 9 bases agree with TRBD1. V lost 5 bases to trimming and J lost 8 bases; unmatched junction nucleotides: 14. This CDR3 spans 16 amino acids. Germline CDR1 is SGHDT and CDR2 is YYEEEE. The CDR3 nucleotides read TGTGCCAGCAGTTATCTCGACAGGGGGGGTTTTCATGAGCAGTTCTTC. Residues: CASSYLDRGGFHEQFF.

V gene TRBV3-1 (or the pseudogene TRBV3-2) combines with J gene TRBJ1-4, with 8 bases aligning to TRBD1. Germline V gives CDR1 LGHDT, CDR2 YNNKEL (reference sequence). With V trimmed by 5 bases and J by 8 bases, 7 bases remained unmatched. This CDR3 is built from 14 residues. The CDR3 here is CASSGDRSREKLFF. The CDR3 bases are TGTGCCAGCAGCGGGGACAGGTCGAGGGAAAAACTGTTTTTT.

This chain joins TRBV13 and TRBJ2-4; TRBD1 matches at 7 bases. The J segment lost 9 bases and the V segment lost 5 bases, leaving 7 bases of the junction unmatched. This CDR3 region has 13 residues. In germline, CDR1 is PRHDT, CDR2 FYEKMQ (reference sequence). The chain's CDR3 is CASSRRDSPIQYF. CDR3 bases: TGTGCCAGCAGCCGACGGGACAGTCCCATTCAGTACTTC.

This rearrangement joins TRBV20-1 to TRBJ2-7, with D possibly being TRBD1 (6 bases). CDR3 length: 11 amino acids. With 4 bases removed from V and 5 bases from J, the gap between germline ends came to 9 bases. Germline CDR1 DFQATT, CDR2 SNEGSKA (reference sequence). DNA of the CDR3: TGCAGTGCTACCAGGGGCGACGAGCAGTACTTC. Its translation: CSATRGDEQYF.

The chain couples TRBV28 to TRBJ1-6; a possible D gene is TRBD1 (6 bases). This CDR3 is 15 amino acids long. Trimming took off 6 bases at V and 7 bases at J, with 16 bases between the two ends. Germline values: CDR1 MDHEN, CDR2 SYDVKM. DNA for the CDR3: TGTGCCAGCAGACAGGGAAAGGCTACCAATTCACCCCTCCACTTT. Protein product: CASRQGKATNSPLHF. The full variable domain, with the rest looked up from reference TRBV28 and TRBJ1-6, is DVKVTQSSRYLVKRTGEKVFLECVQDMDHENMFWYRQDPGLGLRLIYFSYDVKMKEKGDIPEGYSVSREKKERFSLILESASTNQTSMYLCASRQGKATNSPLHFGNGTRLTVT.

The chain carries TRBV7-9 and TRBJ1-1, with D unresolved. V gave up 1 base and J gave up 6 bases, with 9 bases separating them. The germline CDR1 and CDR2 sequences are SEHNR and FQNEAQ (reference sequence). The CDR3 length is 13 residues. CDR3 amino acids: CASSLVSESEAFF. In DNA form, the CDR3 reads TGTGCCAGCAGCTTAGTCTCGGAGTCTGAAGCTTTCTTT.